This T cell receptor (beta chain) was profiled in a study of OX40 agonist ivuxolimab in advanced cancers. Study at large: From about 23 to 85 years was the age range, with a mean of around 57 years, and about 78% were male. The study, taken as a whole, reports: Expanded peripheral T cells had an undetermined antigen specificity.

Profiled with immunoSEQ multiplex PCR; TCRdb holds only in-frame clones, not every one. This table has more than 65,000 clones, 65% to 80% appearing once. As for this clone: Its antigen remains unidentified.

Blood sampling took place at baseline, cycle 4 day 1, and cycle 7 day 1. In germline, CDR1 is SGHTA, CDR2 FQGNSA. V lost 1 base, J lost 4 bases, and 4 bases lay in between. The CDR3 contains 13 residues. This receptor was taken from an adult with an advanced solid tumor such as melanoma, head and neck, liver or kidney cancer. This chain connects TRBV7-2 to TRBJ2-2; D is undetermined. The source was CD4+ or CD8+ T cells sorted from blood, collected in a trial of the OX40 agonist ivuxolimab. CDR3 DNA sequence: TGTGCCAGCAGCTTAGGCAGCACCGGGGAGCTGTTTTTT. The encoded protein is CASSLGSTGELFF.